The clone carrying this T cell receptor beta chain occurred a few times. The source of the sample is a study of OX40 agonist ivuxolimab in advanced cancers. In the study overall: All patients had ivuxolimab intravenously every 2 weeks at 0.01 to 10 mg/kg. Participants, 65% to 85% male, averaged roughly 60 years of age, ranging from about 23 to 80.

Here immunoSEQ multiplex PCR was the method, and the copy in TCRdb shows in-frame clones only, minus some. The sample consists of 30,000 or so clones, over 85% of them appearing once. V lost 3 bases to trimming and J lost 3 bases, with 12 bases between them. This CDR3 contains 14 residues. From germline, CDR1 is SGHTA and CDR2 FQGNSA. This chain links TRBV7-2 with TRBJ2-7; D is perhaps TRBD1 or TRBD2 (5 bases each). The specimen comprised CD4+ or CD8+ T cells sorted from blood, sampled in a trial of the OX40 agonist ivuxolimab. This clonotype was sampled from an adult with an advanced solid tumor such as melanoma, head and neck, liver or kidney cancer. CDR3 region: CASSFVGTGYEQYF. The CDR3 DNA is TGTGCCAGCAGCTTCGTGGGGACGGGCTACGAGCAGTACTTC.